The next 12 T cell receptor beta chains were all read from a single sample in a study of radiotherapy plus CTLA-4 blockade in lung cancer. Sequencing used immunoSEQ multiplex PCR; TCRdb keeps in-frame clones, though not all of them. The table lists 110,000 or so clones, roughly 74% of them singletons. The sample in question was peripheral blood, obtained from a patient treated with radiotherapy plus ipilimumab. The receptors originated from a human donor with non-small cell lung cancer who had a partial response to radiotherapy plus ipilimumab.

In this sample, this clone turned up once. The junction differs from germline at one of its ends, possibly a read error. The chain recombines TRBV5-1 with TRBJ2-6, with D unclear. The V gene's germline CDR1 is SGHRS and CDR2 YFSETQ. CDR3 length equals 14 residues. The CDR3 DNA follows: TGCGCCGGCAGCTTAACAGCTGGGGCCAACGTCCTGACTTTC. The encoded protein is CAGSLTAGANVLTF.

The chain has TRBV7-9 and TRBJ1-5; 10 positions agree with TRBD1. With V trimmed by 1 base and J by 6 bases, 3 bases remained unmatched. Germline CDR1 and CDR2: SEHNR and FQNEAQ (reference sequence). The CDR3 is 15 amino acids. The CDR3 sequence: CASSLETGGSQPQHF. For the CDR3, the DNA is TGTGCCAGCAGCTTAGAGACAGGGGGCAGTCAGCCCCAGCATTTT.

This sequence joins TRBV2 and TRBJ2-7; D possibly corresponds to TRBD2 (6 bases). Germline lookup yields CDR1 SNHLY and CDR2 FYNNEI. The CDR3 loop spans 16 amino acids. The ends were cut back, 4 bases at V and 3 bases at J, with 19 bases in the middle. CDR3 sequence: CASSGGPGRGVYEQYF. CDR3 DNA sequence: TGTGCCAGCAGTGGGGGCCCTGGGCGGGGAGTCTACGAGCAGTACTTC.

This chain connects TRBV2 to TRBJ1-4; 8 bases are shared with TRBD1. Germline V CDR1 and CDR2: SNHLY, FYNNEI. CDR3 length equals 15 residues. With 6 bases clipped from V and 8 bases from J, the junction kept 11 bases outside the gene matches. The CDR3 coding sequence is TGTGCCAGCAGCCGCGCAGGGGGCAGGAAAGAAAAACTGTTTTTT. Translating gives CASSRAGGRKEKLFF.

This chain links TRBV28 with TRBJ1-2; maybe TRBD1 (5 bases). Between the trimmed V and J ends, which lost 7 bases and 2 bases, there was a span of 14 bases. This CDR3 comprises 14 residues. In germline, CDR1 is MDHEN, CDR2 SYDVKM. The CDR3 loop reads CASIPRQRNYGYTF. Written as DNA, the CDR3 is TGTGCCAGCATTCCGAGACAGCGAAACTATGGCTACACCTTC.

The rearrangement joins TRBV5-1 to TRBJ1-4; no clear D gene. Between the trimmed V and J ends, which lost 4 bases and 8 bases, there was a span of 18 bases. This CDR3 has 15 residues. Germline loops: CDR1 SGHRS, CDR2 YFSETQ. The CDR3 region is CASSQWEGAGEKLFF. The CDR3 DNA is TGCGCCAGCAGCCAATGGGAGGGAGCGGGAGAAAAACTGTTTTTT.

The chain has TRBV28 and TRBJ2-1, with D tentatively TRBD2 (5 bases). V dropped 1 base and J dropped 10 bases, with 14 bases sitting between them. Germline V gene data show CDR1 as MDHEN and CDR2 as SYDVKM. This CDR3 is 14 amino acids long. CDR3 coding DNA: TGTGCCAGCAGTTTATCGAGAGGGATCGGGGAGCAGTTCTTC. Residues: CASSLSRGIGEQFF.

Comment on this clone: The sample contains more than one DNA sequence encoding this CDR3. V gene TRBV28 combines with J gene TRBJ1-6; D unresolved. Germline assignment: CDR1 MDHEN and CDR2 SYDVKM. The CDR3 length is 12 residues. V shed 3 bases and J shed 7 bases, with 4 bases lying between them. Here the CDR3 reads CASSFRNSPLHF. The CDR3 coding sequence is TGTGCCAGCAGTTTCAGGAATTCACCCCTCCACTTT. The full variable domain, in which reference TRBV28 and TRBJ1-6 provide the parts outside the CDR3, is DVKVTQSSRYLVKRTGEKVFLECVQDMDHENMFWYRQDPGLGLRLIYFSYDVKMKEKGDIPEGYSVSREKKERFSLILESASTNQTSMYLCASSFRNSPLHFGNGTRLTVT.

The rearrangement joins TRBV2 to TRBJ2-1; D may be TRBD1 (5 bases). Deletions cut 1 base from V and 3 bases from J, with 7 bases between. The germline CDR1 and CDR2 sequences are SNHLY and FYNNEI. The CDR3 has 14 amino acids. Here the CDR3 reads CASSEGQGYNEQFF. CDR3 nucleotides: TGTGCCAGCAGTGAAGGGCAGGGCTACAATGAGCAGTTCTTC. The whole variable domain, filled in from reference TRBV2 and TRBJ2-1, reads EPEVTQTPSHQVTQMGQEVILRCVPISNHLYFYWYRQILGQKVEFLVSFYNNEISEKSEIFDDQFSVERPDGSNFTLKIRSTKLEDSAMYFCASSEGQGYNEQFFGPGTRLTVL.

The rearrangement uses TRBV19 and TRBJ2-1; TRBD2 matches 8 bases. The CDR3 covers 14 residues. Germline trimming cut 6 bases from V and 9 bases from J; bases unmatched to any gene: 10. Germline V gene sequence: CDR1 LNHDA, CDR2 SQIVND (reference sequence). CDR3 sequence (DNA): TGTGCCAGTAGCCGCCCGGGACTAGGCGTTGAGCAGTTCTTC. It is translated as CASSRPGLGVEQFF.

This chain uses TRBV7-6 with TRBJ1-1; TRBD1 is a possible D gene (5 bases). V was pared by 5 bases and J by 1 base, with 8 bases between. Germline CDR1 reads SGHVS; CDR2 reads FNYEAQ. The CDR3 consists of 13 residues. The CDR3 region is CASSQDTNTEAFF. The CDR3 region has the DNA TGTGCCAGCAGCCAGGACACGAACACTGAAGCTTTCTTT.

This clone was seen more than once but under ten times. CDR3 region: CASSQGGGNQPQHF. DNA for the CDR3: TGTGCCAGCAGCCAAGGGGGGGGGAATCAGCCCCAGCATTTT. The chain joins TRBV5-4 to TRBJ1-5; possibly TRBD1 for D (6 bases). The CDR3 loop spans 14 amino acids. Trimming took off 4 bases at V and 4 bases at J, with 12 bases between the two ends. The germline V gene encodes CDR1 SGHNT and CDR2 YYREEE (reference sequence).